This T cell receptor beta chain was identified in a study of blood T cell repertoires in COVID-19. Across the study: The study drew acute and convalescent COVID-19 samples from the United States, Italy and Spain.

Per germline, CDR1 SGHAT and CDR2 FQNNGV. The CDR3 sequence is 16 residues long. V shed 4 bases, J shed 2 bases, and the junction held 6 bases outside the gene matches. The repertoire was sequenced with immunoSEQ multiplex PCR; TCRdb's copy has only in-frame clones and lacks some. Among 65,000 to 90,000 clones listed, around nine tenths were seen once. Sequenced input: peripheral blood. This chain connects TRBV11-2 to TRBJ1-3; 9 bases match TRBD1. This TCR derives from a human donor in a cohort sampled during active COVID-19. The CDR3 sequence: CASSSGTGMAGNTIYF. CDR3 DNA: TGTGCCAGCAGCTCGGGGACAGGGATGGCTGGAAACACCATATATTTT. Looking up the rest from reference TRBV11-2 and TRBJ1-3 gives the full variable domain: EAGVAQSPRYKIIEKRQSVAFWCNPISGHATLYWYQQILGQGPKLLIQFQNNGVVDDSQLPKDRFSAERLKGVDSTLKIQPAKLEDSAVYLCASSSGTGMAGNTIYFGEGSWLTVV.